This T cell receptor (beta chain) was found in a study of Tregs in tolerant kidney transplant recipients. The assay was immunoSEQ multiplex PCR, and TCRdb's table has in-frame clones only and misses some. The table includes around 50,000 clones, about 90% detected once. The nonmyeloablative bone marrow transplants came from related graft donors, with transient mixed chimerism. Unstimulated Tregs (CD4+CD25+CD127-) and CD4+CD25- non-Tregs were sorted from PBMCs. This clone was counted between two and nine times. The antigen is undetermined. Points from the study as a whole: Antigen-driven expansion was suggested because donor-specific Tregs expanded more than all Tregs in tolerant patients.

V shed 3 bases and J 8 bases; nucleotides not matched to a gene: 18. Germline CDR1 and CDR2: PRHDT and FYEKMQ (reference sequence). The length of the CDR3 is 17 residues. Sequenced material: CD8+ T cells from blood (PBMCs), taken 24 months after the transplant. The chain carries TRBV13 and TRBJ1-2; 7 bases agree with TRBD1. The sequence was collected from a human patient who received a combined kidney and bone marrow transplant. Some T cells may be the graft donor's. The CDR3 DNA reads TGTGCCAGCAGCTTCGCAGTCCCCGAGGACAGGCGGGCCGGCTACACCTTC. This sequence encodes CASSFAVPEDRRAGYTF.